These T cell receptor beta chains were read from a single sample in a study of shared clonotypes between healthy human individuals. Repertoires were generated with immunoSEQ multiplex PCR, while TCRdb's copy carries only in-frame clones and drops some. This table has hundreds of thousands of clones, roughly 98% appearing once. The sequenced sample was naive CD8+ T cells sorted from blood. All receptors derive from a man aged 30-40 years in good health. Each CDR3 is given with its conserved first and last residue. The order of the fields is CDR3 length, J gene, V gene, CDR3 protein.

CDR3 length: 15; J gene: TRBJ2-7; V gene: TRBV7-9; CDR3 protein: CASSPFTSGRDEQYF
CDR3 length: 15; J gene: TRBJ1-2; V gene: TRBV19; CDR3 protein: CASTTFGQSVYGYTF
CDR3 length: 12; J gene: TRBJ2-7; V gene: TRBV29-1; CDR3 protein: CSALGNSYEQYF
CDR3 length: 13; J gene: TRBJ2-7; V gene: TRBV11-2; CDR3 protein: CASRFPGASEQYF
CDR3 length: 16; J gene: TRBJ2-3; V gene: TRBV5-6; CDR3 protein: CASSPRLTEVTDTQYF
CDR3 length: 15; J gene: TRBJ2-7; V gene: TRBV7-8; CDR3 protein: CASSPRTSGDYEQYF
CDR3 length: 11; J gene: TRBJ2-2; V gene: TRBV21-1; CDR3 protein: CASSKFGELFF
CDR3 length: 15; J gene: TRBJ2-1; V gene: TRBV11-2; CDR3 protein: CASSSLAGVGNEQFF
CDR3 length: 11; J gene: TRBJ1-1; V gene: TRBV20-1; CDR3 protein: CSARGPPEAFF
CDR3 length: 12; J gene: TRBJ1-1; V gene: TRBV7-9; CDR3 protein: CASSQGFTEAFF
CDR3 length: 17; J gene: TRBJ2-1; V gene: TRBV7-9; CDR3 protein: CASSSLTVAGGDNEQFF
CDR3 length: 20; J gene: TRBJ2-2; V gene: TRBV7-6; CDR3 protein: CASSSWTSGRAGFNTGELFF
CDR3 length: 14; J gene: TRBJ2-7; V gene: TRBV11-2; CDR3 protein: CASSYLGFPYEQYF
CDR3 length: 14; J gene: TRBJ2-1; V gene: TRBV11-2; CDR3 protein: CASRSASGYNEQFF
CDR3 length: 17; J gene: TRBJ2-3; V gene: TRBV6-1; CDR3 protein: CASSDWGSGRGTDTQYF
CDR3 length: 16; J gene: TRBJ2-7; V gene: TRBV27; CDR3 protein: CASSSSGRSRFYEQYF
CDR3 length: 16; J gene: TRBJ2-7; V gene: TRBV4-1; CDR3 protein: CASSLGANWNSYEQYF
CDR3 length: 13; J gene: TRBJ2-1; V gene: TRBV28; CDR3 protein: CASRRSRYNEQFF
CDR3 length: 16; J gene: TRBJ2-7; V gene: TRBV9; CDR3 protein: CASSPREQGSTYEQYF
CDR3 length: 13; J gene: TRBJ2-2; V gene: TRBV5-6; CDR3 protein: CASQRAGAGELFF
CDR3 length: 16; J gene: TRBJ2-1; V gene: TRBV18; CDR3 protein: CASSPPDSTSYNEQFF
CDR3 length: 11; J gene: TRBJ2-3; V gene: TRBV27; CDR3 protein: CASSGESTQYF
CDR3 length: 13; J gene: TRBJ2-7; V gene: TRBV27; CDR3 protein: CASSFGQDYEQYF
CDR3 length: 12; J gene: TRBJ1-5; V gene: TRBV27; CDR3 protein: CASSLVGQPQHF